Each of the 25 T cell receptor beta chains below was sequenced from the same sample in a study of cytomegalovirus exposure and HLA in healthy donors. This table comes from immunoSEQ multiplex PCR, and its TCRdb copy is limited to in-frame clones, with some not included. The sample lists some 220,000 clones, about 93% occurring once. The sequencing input was PBMCs. These receptors originate from a woman younger than 30 in good health and CMV-seronegative.

This rearrangement joins TRBV30 to TRBJ2-7; TRBD1 agrees at 8 bases. The CDR3 loop spans 13 amino acids. J was trimmed by 6 bases and V by 5 bases; bases with no gene match: 9. From germline, CDR1 is GTSNPN and CDR2 SVGIG (reference sequence). CDR3 sequence (DNA): TGTGCCTGGTCACCGACAGGGGTGCGCGAGCAGTACTTC. Its translation is CAWSPTGVREQYF.

The V gene is TRBV11-2, the J gene TRBJ2-7, with D perhaps TRBD2 (5 bases). This CDR3 comprises 14 residues. The germline gives CDR1 SGHAT, CDR2 FQNNGV. V lost 3 bases to trimming and J lost 0 bases, with 9 bases between them. The CDR3 DNA sequence: TGTGCCAGCAGCTTCGAGGGTTTCTCCTACGAGCAGTACTTC. Protein: CASSFEGFSYEQYF. Supplemented by reference TRBV11-2 and TRBJ2-7, the full variable domain reads EAGVAQSPRYKIIEKRQSVAFWCNPISGHATLYWYQQILGQGPKLLIQFQNNGVVDDSQLPKDRFSAERLKGVDSTLKIQPAKLEDSAVYLCASSFEGFSYEQYFGPGTRLTVT.

The V call is TRBV9, the J call TRBJ2-2, with D possibly matching TRBD2 (6 bases). Germline CDR1 SGDLS, CDR2 YYNGEE. V lost 0 bases, J lost 2 bases, and 11 bases lay in between. This CDR3 spans 16 amino acids. The CDR3 is CASSVDGRINTGELFF. The CDR3 nucleotides are TGTGCCAGCAGCGTAGACGGGAGAATAAACACCGGGGAGCTGTTTTTT.

Turning to this clone: A read error may produce the germline difference seen at one junction end. The CDR3 DNA reads as TGTGCCAGCAGCGCGGCCGGGGGTAAAGATACCCAGTACTTC. Translated: CASSAAGGKDTQYF. The chain carries TRBV7-9 and TRBJ2-5; the D gene is possibly TRBD2 (6 bases). Germline lookup yields CDR1 SEHNR and CDR2 FQNEAQ (reference sequence). The CDR3 covers 14 residues.

This clone was observed once. Mismatch with germline at one junction end may stem from a read error. The V call is TRBV5-1, the J call TRBJ2-7; 13 bases match TRBD2. The CDR3 has 14 residues. The germline CDR1 and CDR2 sequences are SGHRS and YFSETQ. The CDR3 bases are TGCGCCAGCAGCTTACTAGCGGGAGGGCCGGCCTGGGACTTC. This encodes CASSLLAGGPAWDF.

The chain recombines TRBV7-9 with TRBJ1-4; 8 bases align to TRBD1. Trimming removed 1 base from V and 2 bases from J; junction bases left unmatched: 0. Germline V gene lookup returns CDR1 SEHNR and CDR2 FQNEAQ (reference sequence). CDR3 length: 15 amino acids. CDR3 bases: TGTGCCAGCAGCTTAGGGGACAGGACTAATGAAAAACTGTTTTTT. This encodes CASSLGDRTNEKLFF.

The chain couples TRBV4-2 to TRBJ2-3; TRBD1 aligns across 7 bases. Germline V gene sequence: CDR1 LGHNA, CDR2 YNFKEQ. The J segment lost 2 bases and the V segment lost 5 bases, leaving 7 bases of the junction unmatched. The CDR3 spans 15 residues. The CDR3 sequence: CASSSVGTDTDTQYF. The CDR3, as DNA: TGTGCCAGCAGCAGCGTTGGGACAGACACAGATACGCAGTATTTT.

This clone came up once. The CDR3 nucleotides are TGTGCCAGCAGTTTAATCTGGGACAGGAATTTCAATGAGCAGTTCTTC. Translation gives CASSLIWDRNFNEQFF. The chain joins TRBV28 to TRBJ2-1, with 8 positions matching TRBD1. CDR3 length: 16 residues. CDR1 is MDHEN, CDR2 SYDVKM, per germline. With 2 bases clipped from V and 6 bases from J, the junction kept 9 bases outside the gene matches.

The V call is TRBV6-5, the J call TRBJ2-7, with 10 nucleotides matching TRBD2. CDR1 is MNHEY, CDR2 SVGAGI, per germline. V shed 6 bases, J shed 3 bases, and the junction held 8 bases outside the gene matches. This CDR3 contains 15 residues. CDR3 sequence: CASSPPPSGSYEQYF. The CDR3 DNA reads as TGTGCCAGCAGCCCTCCCCCTAGCGGGAGCTACGAGCAGTACTTC.

The chain links TRBV19 to TRBJ2-7; the D gene is possibly TRBD1 (6 bases). With 0 bases removed from V and 3 bases from J, the gap between germline ends came to 12 bases. The germline gives CDR1 LNHDA, CDR2 SQIVND (reference sequence). CDR3 length: 15 amino acids. CDR3 nucleotide sequence: TGTGCCAGTAGTATAGAGGCACAGGGCCTCTACGAGCAGTACTTC. It encodes CASSIEAQGLYEQYF.

The chain recombines TRBV7-3 with TRBJ2-1, with 11 bases lining up with TRBD2. J gave up 6 bases and V 6 bases, and 7 bases lay outside the gene matches. CDR1 and CDR2 from the germline V gene are SGHTA and FQGTGA. CDR3 size: 15 residues. The CDR3 here is CASRLTGTSGNEQFF. The CDR3 bases are TGTGCCAGCAGACTAACCGGGACTAGCGGCAATGAGCAGTTCTTC.

CDR3 DNA: TGTGCCAGCAGTTCGCCGGGGGGGGGCAATGAGCAGTTCTTC. Amino acid sequence: CASSSPGGGNEQFF. The chain has TRBV27 and TRBJ2-1; 8 positions match TRBD2. CDR1 and CDR2 from the germline V gene are MNHEY and SMNVEV (reference sequence). J lost 6 bases, V lost 4 bases, and 5 bases had no gene match. The CDR3 length is 14 residues.

V and J are TRBV6-1 and TRBJ2-7; D is possibly TRBD1 (6 bases). V was cut by 8 bases and J by 4 bases, with 18 bases left in between. This CDR3 region has 14 residues. Germline lookup yields CDR1 MNHNS and CDR2 SASEGT. The CDR3 DNA is TGTGCCAGCCAAGGACAGAGCATATTTTACGAGCAGTACTTC. Encoded protein: CASQGQSIFYEQYF.

The genes are TRBV6-5 and TRBJ2-3, with a tentative D call TRBD1 (5 bases). Trimming left V 2 bases short and J 4 bases short, with 10 bases between. The germline V gene encodes CDR1 MNHEY and CDR2 SVGAGI. The CDR3 is 14 amino acids. This CDR3 reads CASSYDLGADTQYF. CDR3 coding DNA: TGTGCCAGCAGTTACGATCTAGGGGCAGATACGCAGTATTTT.

This clone was counted a single time. The chain has TRBV11-2 and TRBJ2-3; weak D call: TRBD1 (5 bases). Trimming took 0 bases from V and 5 from J, leaving 9 bases between them. From germline, CDR1 is SGHAT and CDR2 FQNNGV. The CDR3 has 14 amino acids. The CDR3 region is CASSLEQVVDTQYF. The CDR3 DNA reads TGTGCCAGCAGCTTAGAACAGGTGGTAGATACGCAGTATTTT.

J is TRBJ2-1 and V is TRBV5-1; D might be TRBD2 (6 bases). V lost 3 bases and J lost 10, with 20 bases in between. The CDR3 consists of 15 residues. CDR1 and CDR2 from the germline V gene are SGHRS and YFSETQ. CDR3 residues: CASSSRTGGTDEQFF. The DNA of the CDR3 is TGCGCCAGCAGCTCCCGGACCGGGGGAACTGACGAGCAGTTCTTC.

This chain links TRBV30 with TRBJ1-1; 8 nucleotides align to TRBD1. Germline V gives CDR1 GTSNPN, CDR2 SVGIG (reference sequence). CDR3 length: 14 amino acids. V shed 5 bases and J 7 bases; nucleotides not matched to a gene: 12. In DNA, the CDR3 is TGTGCCTGGGAGCCCGGGACAGGAGAGAATGAAGCTTTCTTT. This sequence encodes CAWEPGTGENEAFF. The complete variable domain, with remaining parts taken from reference TRBV30 and TRBJ1-1, reads SQTIHQWPATLVQPVGSPLSLECTVEGTSNPNLYWYRQAAGRGLQLLFYSVGIGQISSEVPQNLSASRPQDRQFILSSKKLLLSDSGFYLCAWEPGTGENEAFFGQGTRLTVV.

V gene TRBV5-1 combines with J gene TRBJ1-2, with TRBD1 matching over 10 bases. The trim removed 3 bases at V and 7 bases at J, leaving 9 bases unmatched. CDR3 length: 15 residues. Germline loops: CDR1 SGHRS, CDR2 YFSETQ. The CDR3 bases are TGCGCCAGCAGCTCCACCGGGACAGGGGATGGTGGCTACACCTTC. This codes for CASSSTGTGDGGYTF.

The rearrangement joins TRBV19 to TRBJ1-2; 9 bases align to TRBD1. This CDR3 has 17 residues. The germline V gene encodes CDR1 LNHDA and CDR2 SQIVND (reference sequence). The V gene end was trimmed by 6 bases and the J gene end by 0 bases; junction bases not matched to a gene: 11. CDR3 residues: CASSPWGQGGTNYGYTF. The CDR3 coding sequence is TGTGCCAGTAGCCCTTGGGGACAGGGCGGGACTAACTATGGCTACACCTTC.

A single count supports this clone. The rearrangement uses TRBV6-5 and TRBJ1-4, with 7 bases aligning to TRBD1. This CDR3 comprises 13 residues. Germline V gene lookup returns CDR1 MNHEY and CDR2 SVGAGI. The ends lost 7 bases at V and 8 bases at J; junction bases unmatched: 7. The CDR3, as DNA: TGTGCCAGCACCCCTGACAGGGCCGAAAAACTGTTTTTT. As protein: CASTPDRAEKLFF.

The chain links TRBV11-2 to TRBJ2-1, with a possible D match to TRBD2 (5 bases). The CDR3 loop spans 18 amino acids. Germline-derived CDR1 and CDR2 are SGHAT and FQNNGV. V lost 5 bases and J 4 bases, leaving 24 bases between the germline ends. CDR3: CASSPFIGRSEGYNEQFF. The CDR3 DNA reads TGTGCCAGCAGCCCTTTTATCGGGCGGAGCGAGGGTTACAATGAGCAGTTCTTC.

The chain is built from TRBV25-1 and TRBJ1-1; tentatively, D is TRBD1 (6 bases). Trimming took 3 bases from V and 4 from J, leaving 15 bases between them. There are 15 residues in the CDR3. Germline CDR1 is MGHDK and CDR2 is SYGVNS. The CDR3 spells CASSDRGGRGTEAFF. CDR3 DNA sequence: TGTGCCAGCAGTGACAGGGGCGGTCGCGGCACTGAAGCTTTCTTT.

The chain is built from TRBV19 and TRBJ2-7, with 10 bases lining up with TRBD2. Germline V CDR1 and CDR2: LNHDA, SQIVND (reference sequence). The CDR3 consists of 15 residues. The trim removed 3 bases at V and 6 bases at J, leaving 8 bases unmatched. In nucleotides, the CDR3 is TGTGCCAGTAGTATGGGAGCGGGAGGGCAAAGCGAGCAGTACTTC. It specifies CASSMGAGGQSEQYF.

This chain links TRBV29-1 with TRBJ1-1, with D unresolved. With 8 bases removed from V and 11 bases from J, the gap between germline ends came to 18 bases. The CDR3 has 11 amino acids. Per germline, CDR1 SQVTM and CDR2 ANQGSEA. The CDR3 reads CSYYDTRGAFF. For the CDR3, the DNA is TGCAGCTACTATGACACCAGAGGGGCTTTCTTT.

The chain employs TRBV27 and TRBJ2-7; 12 bases match TRBD2. In germline, CDR1 is MNHEY, CDR2 SMNVEV (reference sequence). V was pared by 4 bases and J by 5 bases, with 6 bases of the junction left unmatched. This CDR3 is 15 amino acids long. The chain's CDR3 is CASSSGTSGSNEQYF. CDR3 coding DNA: TGTGCCAGCAGTTCGGGGACTAGCGGGTCCAACGAGCAGTACTTC.